This T cell receptor beta chain originates from a study of CD8 T cells in Susac syndrome. Included as multiple sclerosis controls were treatment-naive patients who had stable or active relapsing-remitting disease. Bulk CD8+ and CD4+ cells came from magnetic negative isolation; CD8+ TEMRA by FACS. CDR3 length: 12 residues. Trimming took 4 bases from V and 12 from J; bases not matched to a gene: 7. Random hexamers served to reverse transcribe roughly 0.5 to 1 ug RNA. The immunoSEQ assay covered 54 Vbeta and 13 Jbeta segments for CDR3. TCRdb itself ran the immunoSEQ multiplex PCR reads through MiXCR, one entry per CDR3 protein. The sample has approximately 120,000 distinct CDR3 sequences, approximately 95% seen once; the top ten hold roughly 0.29%.

The sequencing input was CD8+ T cells from PBMCs. This TCR was sampled from a human donor with multiple sclerosis. The chain employs TRBV12-3 or TRBV12-4 and TRBJ2-3; 7 bases match TRBD1. The CDR3 sequence: CASSSGTDFQYF. The CDR3 DNA reads TGTGCCAGCAGTTCCGGGACAGACTTTCAGTATTTT.